A single T cell receptor beta chain is shown here with its context. Its antigen is currently not known. One end of the junction fails to match germline, which may point to a read error. These data come from a study of cytomegalovirus exposure and HLA in healthy donors listed by TCRdb under 2017. Regarding the study in general: The 666 repertoires of the first cohort and the 95 to 150 validation repertoires were produced on the same platform, according to a later analysis. In addition to the first cohort of 666 subjects, a separate validation cohort of approximately 130 different subjects was used. The study combined high-throughput TCR immunosequencing, statistical association of individual TCRs with disease status, and machine learning to predict cytomegalovirus infection status. The study aimed to test whether signatures of past pathogen exposure could be identified by cataloging public T cell receptors. What the authors observed across the whole study: Subsequent analysis determined that TCRs grouped into clusters in the first cohort also showed a tendency toward co-occurrence across the approximately 120 validation repertoires, and about 93% of cluster scores exceeded 0. Most TCR sequences were observed very rarely across donors, whereas some public TCRs were present in many individuals. The study gave a list of around 170 TCR beta chains associated with cytomegalovirus. Three of the identified cytomegalovirus-associated TCR beta chains were confirmed in vitro to be specific for cytomegalovirus antigens. The authors suggested that the approach could potentially be extended to other disease states and immunological phenotypes. All 120 or so repertoires were used to score co-occurrence in the validation cohort in a later analysis, because that analysis had no HLA typing for the cohort. The classifier was reported to diagnose cytomegalovirus status with high specificity and sensitivity in both the original and validation cohorts.

Measured from the cysteine to the phenylalanine, the CDR3 is 11 residues long. Only the CDR3 DNA stays, 33 bases, in frame from base 1. The germline V gene (reference sequence) supplies CDR1 SSHAT and CDR2 FNYEAQ. To prepare the library, the immunoSEQ multiplex PCR assay was applied. On the study's bioinformatics: To diagnose cytomegalovirus status from the catalog of TCR beta chain sequences, a statistical classification framework was built. TCRdb retrieved this table from immuneACCESS and kept in-frame rearrangements only. Not all clones are present; in checked studies, unresolved V genes account for under half, and no reason is known for the remainder. The DNA gave D and trimming, while V, J and clone size come from that table. The sample table contains 200,000 to 250,000 clones; only one count was recorded for roughly 80% of them. In total, the top ten clones hold less than 7% of the sample. The donors belonged to the validation cohort of about 120 subjects, which was separate from the roughly 700-subject first cohort.

The receptor chain draws on TRBV7-7 and TRBJ2-1; perhaps TRBD1 is the D gene, with 5 bases matching. Sequenced: PBMCs. The TCR originated in a woman under 30 in good health and CMV-seronegative. The CDR3 in this case is CASSSGYEQFF. The nucleotide sequence is TGTGCTAGCAGCTCAGGGTATGAGCAGTTCTTC.